This section outlines one T cell receptor (beta chain) sequence together with its context. Its specificity is not known. This sample was included in a study of T cell repertoires in cytomegalovirus infection. TCRdb analysed the reads with MiXCR anew, one entry per CDR3 protein. The sample carries around 89,000 distinct CDR3 sequences, less than 30% recorded once. The CDR3 sequence is 17 residues long. Per the germline V gene, CDR1 is SGHAT and CDR2 is FQNNGV. Trimming cost V 3 bases and J 4 bases; bases outside gene matches: 12. This sequence originates from a human donor in good health (CMV status not recorded). Some clones in this sample may be carry-over from other donors' samples. J is TRBJ1-2 and V is TRBV11-2; 9 nucleotides match TRBD1. The source was CD8+ T cells from cultured PBMCs, collected from culture after CMV antigen stimulation. CDR3 sequence: CASSLNPGQGRIYGYTF. CDR3 DNA: TGTGCCAGCAGCTTGAACCCTGGACAGGGGAGAATCTATGGCTACACCTTC. Full variable domain (missing parts from reference TRBV11-2 and TRBJ1-2): EAGVAQSPRYKIIEKRQSVAFWCNPISGHATLYWYQQILGQGPKLLIQFQNNGVVDDSQLPKDRFSAERLKGVDSTLKIQPAKLEDSAVYLCASSLNPGQGRIYGYTFGSGTRLTVV.